This T cell receptor (beta chain) was captured in a study of monozygotic twins with cystic fibrosis. The wider study: Library input was approximately 2.7 micrograms of fragmented DNA, with about 15 PCR cycles.

This CDR3 spans 11 amino acids. CDR1 is DFQATT, CDR2 SNEGSKA, per germline (reference sequence). Some clones are missing from TCRdb's copy, which holds only in-frame ones; the method was immunoSEQ multiplex PCR. The data show approximately 15,000 clones, roughly 93% seen once. General observations from the study: In this small cohort, shared CDR3 numbers showed no association with age, concordance or disease severity. Monozygotic CF twin pairs shared significantly more nucleotide-identical clonotypes than unrelated CF individuals did.

A remark on this clone: The antigen remains undetermined.

This chain uses TRBV20-1 with TRBJ2-5; D uncertain. The J call may not be correct, given that the DNA end is closer to TRBJ2-7. This receptor was obtained from a girl aged 2 to 10 with cystic fibrosis. Material: blood. DNA of the CDR3: TGCAGTGCTAGAGACGGCTACGAGCAGTACTTC. This codes for CSARDGYEQYF.